The 3 T cell receptor beta chains presented below share a single source sample, sequenced in a study of radiation and T cells in renal cell carcinoma. Assay: immunoSEQ multiplex PCR; the TCRdb copy retains only in-frame clones and omits some. The sample gives 40,000 to 50,000 clones, about 80% of which show up once; about 33% is in the top ten. Time point of the sample: baseline pretreatment blood. As for treatment: 15 Gy SBRT to primary tumor, nephrectomy 4 weeks later. Here the sequenced sample was blood, taken from a patient whose treatment included radiotherapy and nephrectomy. The receptors were gathered from a woman aged 70 to 79 with renal cell carcinoma.

The CDR3 DNA follows: TGTGCCAGCAGCGTAGGAGGAGGGGGCAGTTATGGCTACACCTTC. Residues: CASSVGGGGSYGYTF. The V gene is TRBV9, the J gene TRBJ1-2; 7 bases align to TRBD1. V was clipped by 0 bases and J by 5 bases; unmatched bases: 7. The V gene's germline CDR1 is SGDLS and CDR2 YYNGEE. The CDR3 spans 15 residues.

V usage is TRBV5-1 and J usage is TRBJ2-7, with TRBD1 matching 11 bases. The CDR3 loop spans 14 amino acids. V was pared by 4 bases and J by 4 bases, with 4 bases of the junction left unmatched. Germline V gene lookup returns CDR1 SGHRS and CDR2 YFSETQ. Here the CDR3 DNA reads TGCGCCAGCAGCGCCGGGACAGGGGGTTACGAGCAGTACTTC. Translating gives CASSAGTGGYEQYF.

A remark on this clone: Other DNA sequences in this sample translate to the same CDR3. The rearrangement joins TRBV6-5 to TRBJ1-3; D is undetermined. Germline V gives CDR1 MNHEY, CDR2 SVGAGI. The ends were cut back, 2 bases at V and 1 base at J, with 6 bases in the middle. The CDR3 sequence is 14 residues long. In DNA form, the CDR3 reads TGTGCCAGCAGTTACGGGGAATCTGGAAACACCATATATTTT. Protein sequence: CASSYGESGNTIYF.